This T cell receptor beta chain was observed in a study of radiotherapy plus CTLA-4 blockade in lung cancer. To note about this clone: The antigen is unknown.

Deletions cut 8 bases from V and 5 bases from J, with 28 bases between. The germline V gene encodes CDR1 MDHEN and CDR2 SYDVKM. The length of the CDR3 is 18 residues. This table comes from immunoSEQ multiplex PCR, and its TCRdb copy is limited to in-frame clones, with some not included. The sample lists 85,000 to 90,000 clones; around 87% were seen once. Study results and caveats: TCR clones originating in tumors grew in number in blood after radiotherapy plus ipilimumab.

The clonotype originates from a human donor with non-small cell lung cancer that progressed on radiotherapy plus ipilimumab. The specimen comprised peripheral blood, sampled from a patient treated with radiotherapy plus ipilimumab. The chain joins TRBV28 to TRBJ1-3; D is unresolved. CDR3: CASSTGIAVFGLRNTIYF. Written as DNA, the CDR3 is TGTGCCAGCTCCACGGGGATTGCGGTTTTTGGGCTCAGAAACACCATATATTTT.